This T cell receptor beta chain was captured by sequencing in a study of T-cell reconstitution after alpha-beta-depleted transplantation in children. At least ten counts were recorded for this clonotype. The library targeted TCRbeta and was prepared with unique molecular identifiers. MiXCR, applied by TCRdb to the PCR reads, yields one record per CDR3 protein. The data contain hundreds of thousands of distinct CDR3 sequences, around 13% of them singletons. This material consisted of PBMCs, taken before TCRalphabeta/CD19-depleted stem cell transplant. The TCR originated in a girl aged 2 to 10 with congenital amegakaryocytic thrombocytopenia, due to receive a stem cell transplant.

The CDR3: CASSVRTGSPYEQYF. CDR3 nucleotide sequence: TGTGCCAGCAGCGTCCGGACAGGGAGCCCCTACGAGCAGTACTTC. The chain has TRBV9 and TRBJ2-7; the match to TRBD1 covers 8 bases. With 2 bases clipped from V and 2 bases from J, the junction kept 6 bases outside the gene matches. Germline lookup yields CDR1 SGDLS and CDR2 YYNGEE. The CDR3 contains 15 residues.